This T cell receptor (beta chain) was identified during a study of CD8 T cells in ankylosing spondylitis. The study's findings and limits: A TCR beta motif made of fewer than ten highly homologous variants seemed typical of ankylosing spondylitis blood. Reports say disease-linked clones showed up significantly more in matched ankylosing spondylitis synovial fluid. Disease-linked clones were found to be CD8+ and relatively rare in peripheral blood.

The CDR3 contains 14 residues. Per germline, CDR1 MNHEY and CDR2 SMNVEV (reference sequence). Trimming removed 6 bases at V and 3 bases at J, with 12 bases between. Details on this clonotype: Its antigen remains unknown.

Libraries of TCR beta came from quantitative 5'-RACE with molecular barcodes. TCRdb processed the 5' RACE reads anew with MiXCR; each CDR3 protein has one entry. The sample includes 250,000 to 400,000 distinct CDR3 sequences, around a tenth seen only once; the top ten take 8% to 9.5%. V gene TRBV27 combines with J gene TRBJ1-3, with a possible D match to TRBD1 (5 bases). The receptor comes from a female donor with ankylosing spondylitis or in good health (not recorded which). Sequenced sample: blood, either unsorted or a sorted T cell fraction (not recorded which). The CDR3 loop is CASRKERGGNTIYF. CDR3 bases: TGTGCCAGCAGAAAAGAGAGGGGTGGAAACACCATATATTTT.